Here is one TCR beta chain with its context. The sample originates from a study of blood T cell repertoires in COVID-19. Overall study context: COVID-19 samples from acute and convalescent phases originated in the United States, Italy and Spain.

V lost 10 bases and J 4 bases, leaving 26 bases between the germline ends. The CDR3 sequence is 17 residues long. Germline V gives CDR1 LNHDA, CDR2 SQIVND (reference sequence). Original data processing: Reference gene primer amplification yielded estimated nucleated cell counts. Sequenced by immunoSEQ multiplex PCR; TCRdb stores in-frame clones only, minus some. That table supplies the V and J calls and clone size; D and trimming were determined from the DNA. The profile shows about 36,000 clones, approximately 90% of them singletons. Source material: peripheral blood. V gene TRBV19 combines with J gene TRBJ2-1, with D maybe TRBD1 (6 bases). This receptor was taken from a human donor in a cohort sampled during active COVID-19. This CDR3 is CATSKGGQSMGYNEQFF. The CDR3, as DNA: TGTGCCACCTCAAAAGGAGGACAGTCTATGGGGTACAATGAGCAGTTCTTC.